A selection of T cell receptor beta chains follows, all from one sample in a study of cytomegalovirus exposure and HLA in healthy donors. The table came from immunoSEQ multiplex PCR; TCRdb's copy has only in-frame clones and leaves some out. This table has 110,000 to 150,000 clones, nearly 10% appearing once. Source material: PBMCs. Receptor source: a man in his forties or fifties in good health and CMV-seronegative. Both conserved end residues are trimmed from each CDR3. Fields, in order: clone size, V gene, CDR3 length, CDR3 protein. The size entry is marked missing in some rows and otherwise reads once, few, many or a size class.

few	TRBV5-5	17	ASSLGLAGTNSGANVLT
few	TRBV5-8	13	ASIRDRSSYNEQF
.	TRBV18	11	ASSPGQGLGYT
few	TRBV7-3	17	ASSLIPRQGALSGYGYT
.	TRBV28	16	ASSSSVAWGLGNQPQH
.	TRBV9	12	ASSVDGSTDTQY
few	TRBV2	12	ATQPWASSYEQY
.	TRBV28	14	ASSPPGTGLNTEAF
few	TRBV27	12	ASSPRDKAYEQY
few	TRBV5-8	14	ASSVGTGTSNQPQH
.	TRBV5-1	12	ASSSDGGAYGYT
few	TRBV7-3	13	ASSLRGAVPDTQY
.	TRBV19	13	ASSTRQGGQETQY
.	TRBV30	13	AWSLSGTSSYEQY
many	TRBV6-5	11	ASRAPQGYGYT
few	TRBV25-1	12	AARTGTVHSPLH
few	TRBV15	12	ATSRDSSGNTIY
.	TRBV5-1	12	ASSQAGSEETQY
few	TRBV29-1	10	SVGTGGGQAF
.	TRBV10-1	17	ASTPRGGGGVQDNSPLH
few	TRBV7-9	12	ASSLQGAGEKLF
few	TRBV6-6	12	ASSYSGEDYGYT
few	TRBV9	13	ASSVVGQGTDTQY
few	TRBV27	10	ASSLAGAEAF
few	TRBV30	13	AWSVFGGVNQPQH
.	TRBV15	14	ATSRERAIGNTEAF
.	TRBV14	11	ASSPQGAYEQY
few	TRBV7-9	11	ASSLESRNEQY
few	TRBV11-1	17	ASSLQGHGTGVSYNEQF
.	TRBV9	11	ASNRGVDEKLF
.	TRBV10-2	11	ASRLQGGTEAF
.	TRBV4-2	11	ASSQGDTDTQY
.	TRBV30	11	AKTGDSNYGYT
few	TRBV7-2	13	ASSFNRVGPYEQY
.	TRBV6-1	12	ASSGQGLYNEQF
.	TRBV7-9	13	ASSSWGASQETQY
.	TRBV5-1	15	ASSRSSRTGGSYGQY
few	TRBV7-3	13	ASSLRKGAANIQY
.	TRBV5-1	13	ASSLDGTAQETQY
few	TRBV27	12	ASSFRTANEKLF
.	TRBV2	14	ASSDIGQGVASPLH
.	TRBV5-1	13	ASSLGANSGNTIY
few	TRBV7-9	13	ASSLGSGGSQPQH
.	TRBV5-5	14	ASTIPRGGGNYGYT
few	TRBV6-1	13	ASSDQGLPGYEQY
.	TRBV7-9	14	ASSTGTSGIRNEQY
.	TRBV30	15	AWSVRRGRGIQETQY
.	TRBV2	11	ASSDRVTEKLF
.	TRBV29-1	13	SALPSIGANEKLF
few	TRBV28	11	ASSRGGLYEQY